Each of the 13 T cell receptor beta chains below was sequenced from the same sample in a study of cytomegalovirus exposure and HLA in healthy donors. Clones were read by immunoSEQ multiplex PCR, and TCRdb kept only the in-frame ones, dropping some. The data contain some 68,000 clones, roughly 96% of them seen just once; the ten biggest clones take up 2.4%. Sequencing was done on a sample of PBMCs. The receptors here all came from a young man in good health and CMV-seronegative.

The rearrangement uses TRBV27 and TRBJ1-2; 7 bases fit TRBD1. With V trimmed by 0 bases and J by 6 bases, 10 bases remained unmatched. The CDR3 covers 16 residues. Germline V gives CDR1 MNHEY, CDR2 SMNVEV (reference sequence). In DNA form, the CDR3 reads TGTGCCAGCAGTTTATCTTTGAAAGGGGGCGCGCATGGCTACACCTTC. Protein: CASSLSLKGGAHGYTF.

The V call is TRBV25-1, the J call TRBJ1-1, with D maybe TRBD1 (5 bases). CDR3 length equals 17 residues. The germline V gene has CDR1 MGHDK and CDR2 SYGVNS. V was clipped by 2 bases and J by 2 bases, with 18 bases between them. CDR3 DNA sequence: TGTGCCAGCAGTGAAAGTCTGGGGCAGGCCGGAAACACTGAAGCTTTCTTT. Translated: CASSESLGQAGNTEAFF.

This chain connects TRBV30 to TRBJ2-1; 7 nucleotides align to TRBD1. V shed 1 base and J 9 bases; nucleotides not matched to a gene: 3. The length of the CDR3 is 12 residues. Germline V gene sequence: CDR1 GTSNPN, CDR2 SVGIG (reference sequence). CDR3 loop: CAWSENRGEQFF. As DNA, the CDR3 is TGTGCCTGGAGTGAAAACAGGGGTGAGCAGTTCTTC.

This chain links TRBV6-5 with TRBJ1-5; no clear D. The germline V gene encodes CDR1 MNHEY and CDR2 SVGAGI. Trimming shortened V by 0 bases and J by 4 bases, and 10 bases separated the two germline ends. CDR3 length: 15 amino acids. The CDR3 loop reads CASSYSLQLNQPQHF. The CDR3 DNA reads as TGTGCCAGCAGTTACTCGTTACAGCTAAATCAGCCCCAGCATTTT.

The rearrangement uses TRBV11-3 and TRBJ2-2; 7 bases are a match to TRBD1. The V gene end was trimmed by 5 bases and the J gene end by 8 bases; junction bases not matched to a gene: 11. The germline V gene has CDR1 SGHNT and CDR2 YENEEA. The CDR3 covers 15 residues. Written as DNA, the CDR3 is TGTGCCAGCAGCCCCGGGACAGCCCTAAGAGGGGAGCTGTTTTTT. It codes for CASSPGTALRGELFF.

The rearrangement uses TRBV2 and TRBJ2-7, with D perhaps TRBD1 (5 bases). Trimming took off 5 bases at V and 6 bases at J, with 11 bases between the two ends. Germline V gives CDR1 SNHLY, CDR2 FYNNEI. There are 12 residues in the CDR3. The CDR3 loop reads CASSPRAAEQYF. For the CDR3, the DNA is TGTGCCAGCAGTCCCAGGGCGGCCGAGCAGTACTTC.

The J gene is TRBJ1-5, the V gene TRBV28; D call uncertain. This CDR3 is 15 amino acids long. Germline V gene data show CDR1 as MDHEN and CDR2 as SYDVKM. Between the trimmed V and J ends, which lost 3 bases and 11 bases, there was a span of 20 bases. The CDR3 sequence: CASSFQGNSMKAQHF. The CDR3, as DNA: TGTGCCAGCAGTTTCCAAGGTAATAGCATGAAAGCCCAGCATTTT.

The chain combines TRBV10-3 with TRBJ1-2; maybe TRBD1 (6 bases). Deletions cut 0 bases from V and 4 bases from J, with 15 bases between. There are 16 residues in the CDR3. Germline CDR1 reads ENHRY; CDR2 reads SYGVKD. CDR3 sequence reads: CAISESGTLYSYGYTF. The CDR3 coding sequence is TGTGCCATCAGTGAGTCGGGGACACTTTATAGCTATGGCTACACCTTC.

V is TRBV28 and J is TRBJ1-5, with 9 bases aligning to TRBD1. The CDR3 runs to 15 residues. The V and J ends lost 8 bases and 6 bases, in that order; junction bases with no gene match: 11. Germline assignment: CDR1 MDHEN and CDR2 SYDVKM. The CDR3 sequence: CASHDRGVGSQPQHF. The CDR3 bases are TGTGCCAGCCACGACAGGGGGGTGGGAAGTCAGCCCCAGCATTTT.

V and J are TRBV11-2 and TRBJ1-1; D perhaps matches TRBD1 (6 bases). V was clipped by 5 bases and J by 4 bases, with 14 bases between them. Germline-derived CDR1 and CDR2 are SGHAT and FQNNGV. The CDR3 runs to 14 residues. CDR3 protein: CASSATGTPTEAFF. The CDR3 nucleotides read TGTGCCAGCAGCGCTACCGGGACACCCACTGAAGCTTTCTTT.

This clone appeared once. The rearrangement uses TRBV6-5 and TRBJ2-7; D is unclear. Trimming left V 0 bases short and J 4 bases short, with 7 bases between. Germline CDR1 reads MNHEY; CDR2 reads SVGAGI. The CDR3 sequence is 13 residues long. The CDR3 region is CASSYSNRYEQYF. The CDR3 DNA reads TGTGCCAGCAGTTACTCGAATCGGTACGAGCAGTACTTC.

The V gene is TRBV7-6, the J gene TRBJ1-4; D possibly corresponds to TRBD1 (5 bases). This CDR3 comprises 15 residues. The V and J ends lost 5 bases and 0 bases respectively, with 10 bases between them. Germline V gene data show CDR1 as SGHVS and CDR2 as FNYEAQ. The CDR3 region has the DNA TGTGCCAGCAGCAAGGGACTCGCAACTAATGAAAAACTGTTTTTT. It encodes CASSKGLATNEKLFF.

The chain has TRBV7-9 and TRBJ1-2; unclear D gene. The ends were cut back, 2 bases at V and 0 bases at J, with 10 bases in the middle. Germline CDR1 SEHNR, CDR2 FQNEAQ (reference sequence). The CDR3 runs 15 residues. The CDR3 reads CASSLSRLSNYGYTF. The CDR3 nucleotides read TGTGCCAGCAGCTTATCCAGGCTATCTAACTATGGCTACACCTTC.